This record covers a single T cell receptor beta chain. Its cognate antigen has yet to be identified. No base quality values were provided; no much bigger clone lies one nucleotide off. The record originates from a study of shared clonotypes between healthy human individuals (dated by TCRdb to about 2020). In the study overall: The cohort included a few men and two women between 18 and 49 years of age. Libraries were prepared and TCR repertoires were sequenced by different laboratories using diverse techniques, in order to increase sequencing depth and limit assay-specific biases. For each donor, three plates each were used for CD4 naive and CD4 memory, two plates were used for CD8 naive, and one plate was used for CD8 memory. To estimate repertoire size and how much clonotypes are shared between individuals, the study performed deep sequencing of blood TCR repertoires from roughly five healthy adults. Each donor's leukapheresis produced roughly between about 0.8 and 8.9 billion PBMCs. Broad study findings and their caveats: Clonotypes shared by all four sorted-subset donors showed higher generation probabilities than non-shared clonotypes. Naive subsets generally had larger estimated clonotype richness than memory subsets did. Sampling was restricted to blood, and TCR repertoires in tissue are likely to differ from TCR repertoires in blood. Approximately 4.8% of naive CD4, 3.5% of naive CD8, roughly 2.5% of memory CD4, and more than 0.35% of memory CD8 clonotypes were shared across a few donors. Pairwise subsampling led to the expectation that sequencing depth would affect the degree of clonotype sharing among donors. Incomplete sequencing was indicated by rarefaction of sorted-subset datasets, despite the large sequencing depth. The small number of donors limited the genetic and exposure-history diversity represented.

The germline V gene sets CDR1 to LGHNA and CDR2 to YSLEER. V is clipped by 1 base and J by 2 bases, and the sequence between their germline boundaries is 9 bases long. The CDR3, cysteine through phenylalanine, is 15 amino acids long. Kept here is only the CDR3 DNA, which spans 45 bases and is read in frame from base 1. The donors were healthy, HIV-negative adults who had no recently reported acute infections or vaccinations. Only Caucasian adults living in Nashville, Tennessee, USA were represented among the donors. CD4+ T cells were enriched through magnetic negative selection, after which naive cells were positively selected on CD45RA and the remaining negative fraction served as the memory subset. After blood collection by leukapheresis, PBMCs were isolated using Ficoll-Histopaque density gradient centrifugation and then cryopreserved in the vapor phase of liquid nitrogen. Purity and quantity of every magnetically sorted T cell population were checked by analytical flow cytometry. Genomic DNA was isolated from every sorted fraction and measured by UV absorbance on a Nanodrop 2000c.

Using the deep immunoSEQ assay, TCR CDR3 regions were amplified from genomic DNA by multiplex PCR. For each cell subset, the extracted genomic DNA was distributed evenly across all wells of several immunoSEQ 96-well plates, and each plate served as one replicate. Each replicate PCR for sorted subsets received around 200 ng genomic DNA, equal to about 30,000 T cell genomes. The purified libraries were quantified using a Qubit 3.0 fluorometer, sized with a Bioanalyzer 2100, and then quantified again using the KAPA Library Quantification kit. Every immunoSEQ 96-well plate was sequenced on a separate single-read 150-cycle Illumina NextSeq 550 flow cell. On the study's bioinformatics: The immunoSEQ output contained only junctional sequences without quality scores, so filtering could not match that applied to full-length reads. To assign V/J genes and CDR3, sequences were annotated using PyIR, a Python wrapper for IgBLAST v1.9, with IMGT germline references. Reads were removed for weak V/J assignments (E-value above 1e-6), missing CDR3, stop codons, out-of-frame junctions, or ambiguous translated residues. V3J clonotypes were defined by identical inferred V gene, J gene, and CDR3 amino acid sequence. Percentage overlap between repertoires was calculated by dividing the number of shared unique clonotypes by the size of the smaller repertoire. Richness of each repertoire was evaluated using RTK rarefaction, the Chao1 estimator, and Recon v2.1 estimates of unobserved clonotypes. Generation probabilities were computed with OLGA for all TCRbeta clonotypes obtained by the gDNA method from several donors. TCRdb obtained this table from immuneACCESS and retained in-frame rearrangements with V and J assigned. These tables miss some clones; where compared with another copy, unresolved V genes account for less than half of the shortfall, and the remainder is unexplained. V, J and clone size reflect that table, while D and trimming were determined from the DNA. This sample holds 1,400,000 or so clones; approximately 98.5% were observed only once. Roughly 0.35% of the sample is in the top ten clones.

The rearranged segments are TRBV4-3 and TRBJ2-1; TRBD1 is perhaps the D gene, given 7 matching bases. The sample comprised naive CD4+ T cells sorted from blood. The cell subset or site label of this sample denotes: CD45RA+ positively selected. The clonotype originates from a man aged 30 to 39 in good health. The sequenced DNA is TGCGCCAGCAGCCAAGCCAGGGGGGCCTACAATGAGCAGTTCTTC. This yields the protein CASSQARGAYNEQFF.